One and the same sample provided the 2 T cell receptor beta chains below, sequenced in a study of blood T cell repertoires in COVID-19. Method: immunoSEQ multiplex PCR; TCRdb's copy keeps in-frame clones and lacks some. The repertoire holds about 170,000 clones, with just under 85% as singletons. Sequenced sample: peripheral blood. These receptors all come from a man aged 35-49 years who had recovered from COVID-19.

This clone was seen only a few times. This chain joins TRBV28 and TRBJ2-3; no firm D call. Trimming pared 6 bases from V and 4 bases from J, leaving 11 bases between. The CDR3 is 13 residues long. Germline values: CDR1 MDHEN, CDR2 SYDVKM. The CDR3 DNA reads as TGTGCCAGCAGCGATAGATCCGCAGATACGCAGTATTTT. Translated, it gives CASSDRSADTQYF.

The rearrangement links TRBV6-5 to TRBJ2-1; 8 nucleotides align to TRBD2. The germline CDR1 and CDR2 sequences are MNHEY and SVGAGI. The V and J ends lost 6 bases and 3 bases, in that order; junction bases with no gene match: 7. The CDR3 has 15 amino acids. The CDR3 bases are TGTGCCAGCAGATTTAGCGGGACCCTCTACAATGAGCAGTTCTTC. It translates to CASRFSGTLYNEQFF.